The 31 T cell receptor beta chains reported below all come from one sample, sequenced in a study of CD8 T cells in Susac syndrome. Random hexamers were used to reverse transcribe the RNA input (about 0.5 to 1 ug). One entry per CDR3 protein results from TCRdb running MiXCR on the immunoSEQ multiplex PCR reads. Altogether more than 130,000 distinct CDR3 sequences are present, approximately 95% being singletons, with the ten largest covering 0.25% to 0.3%. Sequencing was done on a sample of CD8+ T cells from PBMCs. All receptors derive from a human donor in good health.

The chain has TRBV9 and TRBJ2-3, with 7 bases aligning to TRBD1. There are 14 residues in the CDR3. The trim removed 3 bases at V and 3 bases at J, leaving 4 bases unmatched. Germline V gene sequence: CDR1 SGDLS, CDR2 YYNGEE. This CDR3 is CASSAPQGTDTQYF. Here the CDR3 DNA reads TGTGCCAGCAGCGCTCCACAGGGGACAGATACGCAGTATTTT.

This chain links TRBV19 with TRBJ1-5; no clear D gene. The length of the CDR3 is 13 residues. The V end lost 1 base, the J end lost 0 bases, and 1 base lay between the germline ends. Germline V gives CDR1 LNHDA, CDR2 SQIVND (reference sequence). Here the CDR3 reads CASSIASNQPQHF. In nucleotides, the CDR3 is TGTGCCAGTAGTATAGCTAGCAATCAGCCCCAGCATTTT. Full variable domain (outside the CDR3, taken from reference TRBV19 and TRBJ1-5): DGGITQSPKYLFRKEGQNVTLSCEQNLNHDAMYWYRQDPGQGLRLIYYSQIVNDFQKGDIAEGYSVSREKKESFPLTVTSAQKNPTAFYLCASSIASNQPQHFGDGTRLSIL.

This clonotype has a single count. The chain couples TRBV29-1 to TRBJ2-5; a possible D gene is TRBD1 (5 bases). Germline V lookup: CDR1 SQVTM, CDR2 ANQGSEA. The CDR3 is 15 amino acids. V lost 6 bases and J lost 1, with 18 bases in between. CDR3 sequence reads: CSVLRQPTVQETQYF. The DNA of the CDR3 is TGCAGCGTACTCAGACAACCGACAGTCCAAGAGACCCAGTACTTC.

J is TRBJ1-1 and V is TRBV24-1; TRBD1 agrees at 7 bases. The V gene end was trimmed by 3 bases and the J gene end by 0 bases; junction bases not matched to a gene: 12. There are 18 residues in the CDR3. CDR1 is KGHDR and CDR2 is SFDVKD in the germline V gene. The DNA of the CDR3 is TGTGCCACCAGTGATCGGACAGGCTATGGGATCATGAACACTGAAGCTTTCTTT. It encodes CATSDRTGYGIMNTEAFF.

V gene TRBV27 combines with J gene TRBJ2-4; TRBD1 matches 9 bases. The trim removed 3 bases at V and 8 bases at J, leaving 2 bases unmatched. CDR3 size: 13 residues. Germline loops: CDR1 MNHEY, CDR2 SMNVEV (reference sequence). Here the CDR3 reads CASSLGQGYIQYF. For the CDR3, the DNA is TGTGCCAGCAGTTTGGGACAGGGTTACATTCAGTACTTC.

This chain links TRBV20-1 with TRBJ2-1, with D perhaps TRBD2 (6 bases). CDR1 DFQATT and CDR2 SNEGSKA come from the germline V gene (reference sequence). V was pared by 6 bases and J by 9 bases, with 18 bases between. This CDR3 region has 13 residues. CDR3 region: CSALSPREIEQFF. In DNA, the CDR3 is TGCAGTGCCCTATCCCCGCGGGAAATTGAGCAGTTCTTC.

The chain joins TRBV7-9 to TRBJ2-1, with a weak D call TRBD2 (5 bases). Germline V gene lookup returns CDR1 SEHNR and CDR2 FQNEAQ (reference sequence). V was trimmed by 6 bases and J by 8 bases, leaving 14 bases between them. This CDR3 spans 13 amino acids. DNA for the CDR3: TGTGCCAGCAGGACTACGCTGCGGGATGAGCAGTTCTTC. Translated: CASRTTLRDEQFF.

The chain uses TRBV9 and TRBJ2-3; 12 nucleotides agree with TRBD2. CDR3 length: 16 amino acids. Germline CDR1 SGDLS, CDR2 YYNGEE. J was trimmed by 0 bases and V by 3 bases; bases with no gene match: 2. The CDR3 DNA reads as TGTGCCAGCAGCGATGGGACTAGCGGGAGCACAGATACGCAGTATTTT. The encoded protein is CASSDGTSGSTDTQYF.

Only one count was recorded for this clonotype. CDR3 DNA sequence: TGTGCCAGCAGTTTCACACAGAGTGATGGCTACACCTTC. Translating it yields CASSFTQSDGYTF. The chain uses TRBV6-6 and TRBJ1-2, with D uncertain. The V end was cut by 4 bases, the J end by 6 bases, with 12 bases between. The CDR3 has 13 amino acids. In germline, CDR1 is MNHNY, CDR2 SVGAGI (reference sequence).

The chain is built from TRBV20-1 and TRBJ2-1; D possibly uses TRBD1 or TRBD2 (5 bases each). The V end lost 5 bases, the J end lost 1 base, and 6 bases lay between the germline ends. The CDR3 has 12 residues. Germline CDR1 DFQATT, CDR2 SNEGSKA (reference sequence). The chain's CDR3 is CSAWGSYNEQFF. DNA for the CDR3: TGCAGTGCTTGGGGGTCCTACAATGAGCAGTTCTTC.

This chain connects TRBV28 to TRBJ2-7; 11 bases match TRBD2. V shed 7 bases, J shed 1 base, and the junction held 3 bases outside the gene matches. The CDR3 runs to 14 residues. From germline, CDR1 is MDHEN and CDR2 SYDVKM. The CDR3 DNA follows: TGTGCCAGCAAATTAGCGGGAGGGTCCTACGAGCAGTACTTC. Amino acid sequence: CASKLAGGSYEQYF.

The rearrangement links TRBV27 to TRBJ2-1; D might be TRBD1 (6 bases). CDR1 is MNHEY, CDR2 SMNVEV, per germline (reference sequence). The CDR3 has 15 residues. Trimming cost V 5 bases and J 8 bases, with 19 bases left between them. The CDR3 region has the DNA TGTGCCAGCAGTCTCCCCCCAGGGGCATTGCATGAGCAGTTCTTC. This encodes CASSLPPGALHEQFF.

The chain links TRBV29-1 to TRBJ2-3; 7 bases are shared with TRBD1. Trimming took 6 bases from V and 6 from J; bases not matched to a gene: 15. CDR3 length: 15 amino acids. CDR1 SQVTM and CDR2 ANQGSEA come from the germline V gene. CDR3 region: CSVALQGSLRDTQYF. CDR3 DNA sequence: TGCAGCGTCGCCTTACAGGGGTCCCTGCGGGATACGCAGTATTTT.

V is TRBV6-1 and J is TRBJ2-7; D may be TRBD2 (6 bases). The V gene's germline CDR1 is MNHNS and CDR2 SASEGT. The V and J ends lost 6 bases and 0 bases respectively, with 18 bases between them. This CDR3 is built from 16 residues. CDR3 nucleotide sequence: TGTGCCAGCAGGGGGATCTTTGCGGGACCCTCCTACGAGCAGTACTTC. Protein sequence: CASRGIFAGPSYEQYF.

The chain joins TRBV27 to TRBJ2-7; D might be TRBD1 (5 bases). The CDR3 runs to 14 residues. Trimming pared 5 bases from V and 2 bases from J, leaving 13 bases between. CDR1 and CDR2 from the germline V gene are MNHEY and SMNVEV (reference sequence). The chain's CDR3 is CASSHYLGAYEQYF. In DNA form, the CDR3 reads TGTGCCAGCAGTCACTATCTAGGGGCCTACGAGCAGTACTTC.

CDR3 coding DNA: TGCAGCGTTCAGGGGCTAGCGGGGAACACAGATACGCAGTATTTT. Its translation: CSVQGLAGNTDTQYF. The chain uses TRBV29-1 and TRBJ2-3; 9 bases are shared with TRBD2. Germline CDR1 reads SQVTM; CDR2 reads ANQGSEA. The V gene end was trimmed by 5 bases and the J gene end by 2 bases; junction bases not matched to a gene: 8. This CDR3 is 15 amino acids long.

The CDR3 region has the DNA TGTGCCAGCAGCCTCCTCCCCACTGAAGCTTTCTTT. This sequence encodes CASSLLPTEAFF. The V gene is TRBV4-2, the J gene TRBJ1-1; D unresolved. The CDR3 length is 12 residues. In germline, CDR1 is LGHNA, CDR2 YNFKEQ. Trimming took 4 bases from V and 4 from J, leaving 7 bases between them.

This rearrangement joins TRBV15 to TRBJ1-1; D remains ambiguous. Germline V lookup: CDR1 LNHNV, CDR2 YYDKDF (reference sequence). The CDR3 has 12 amino acids. Between the trimmed V and J ends, which lost 5 bases and 7 bases, there was a span of 11 bases. The DNA of the CDR3 is TGTGCCACCAGCCAGGATTTTAGTGAAGCTTTCTTT. Residues: CATSQDFSEAFF. Based on the CDR3 plus reference TRBV15 and TRBJ1-1, the full variable domain is DAMVIQNPRYQVTQFGKPVTLSCSQTLNHNVMYWYQQKSSQAPKLLFHYYDKDFNNEADTPDNFQSRRPNTSFCFLDIRSPGLGDTAMYLCATSQDFSEAFFGQGTRLTVV.

This chain links TRBV20-1 with TRBJ1-1, with D hard to call. CDR1 DFQATT and CDR2 SNEGSKA come from the germline V gene (reference sequence). This CDR3 has 14 residues. V lost 2 bases, J lost 1 base, and 11 bases lay in between. DNA for the CDR3: TGCAGTGCTAGATTTTTGATGCCGAACACTGAAGCTTTCTTT. This translates into CSARFLMPNTEAFF.

This clonotype was seen a single time. This rearrangement joins TRBV28 to TRBJ2-1, with 7 bases aligning to TRBD2. The CDR3 runs 15 residues. Germline-derived CDR1 and CDR2 are MDHEN and SYDVKM. Germline trimming cut 8 bases from V and 8 bases from J; bases unmatched to any gene: 15. The CDR3 loop reads CASGWAGGSIHEQFF. CDR3 sequence (DNA): TGTGCCAGCGGATGGGCGGGCGGGAGCATCCATGAGCAGTTCTTC. Filled out from reference TRBV28 and TRBJ2-1, the complete variable domain reads DVKVTQSSRYLVKRTGEKVFLECVQDMDHENMFWYRQDPGLGLRLIYFSYDVKMKEKGDIPEGYSVSREKKERFSLILESASTNQTSMYLCASGWAGGSIHEQFFGPGTRLTVL.

For the CDR3, the DNA is TGTGCCAGCAGCCAAGTGGCGCACAGGGGATCCTACGAGCAGTACTTC. This encodes CASSQVAHRGSYEQYF. V is TRBV4-2 and J is TRBJ2-7; 7 bases match TRBD1. Germline V lookup: CDR1 LGHNA, CDR2 YNFKEQ. The V and J ends lost 1 base and 1 base, in that order; junction bases with no gene match: 7. The CDR3 runs to 16 residues.

The count of this clonotype is one. The rearrangement links TRBV29-1 to TRBJ1-1, with D unclear. This CDR3 has 11 amino acids. Trimming shortened V by 6 bases and J by 2 bases, and 7 bases separated the two germline ends. Germline V gene lookup returns CDR1 SQVTM and CDR2 ANQGSEA. The CDR3 loop is CSVSFNTEAFF. The CDR3, as DNA: TGCAGCGTATCCTTCAACACTGAAGCTTTCTTT.

The J gene is TRBJ2-1, the V gene TRBV4-1; D may be TRBD1 (6 bases). CDR3 size: 14 residues. Germline CDR1 and CDR2: MGHRA and YSYEKL. Trimming shortened V by 2 bases and J by 4 bases, and 9 bases separated the two germline ends. The chain's CDR3 is CASSQHTGYNEQFF. The CDR3 DNA reads as TGCGCCAGCAGCCAACACACAGGGTACAATGAGCAGTTCTTC.

The J gene is TRBJ2-1, the V gene TRBV20-1, with 12 positions matching TRBD2. CDR3 length: 15 residues. The germline V gene has CDR1 DFQATT and CDR2 SNEGSKA (reference sequence). Unmatched junction bases numbered 5, after V lost 0 bases and J lost 8 bases. The CDR3 spells CSARDLGTSGYEQFF. DNA of the CDR3: TGCAGTGCTAGAGACCTTGGGACTAGCGGGTATGAGCAGTTCTTC.

The chain uses TRBV27 and TRBJ2-1, with 11 bases aligning to TRBD2. The V gene's germline CDR1 is MNHEY and CDR2 SMNVEV (reference sequence). The ends lost 2 bases at V and 7 bases at J; junction bases unmatched: 4. There are 15 residues in the CDR3. CDR3 loop: CASSLPGLAVNEQFF. The CDR3 DNA is TGTGCCAGCAGTTTACCGGGACTAGCGGTGAATGAGCAGTTCTTC.

Only one count was recorded for this clonotype. The chain joins TRBV29-1 to TRBJ2-7, with 9 bases that match TRBD2. Germline lookup yields CDR1 SQVTM and CDR2 ANQGSEA. The CDR3 consists of 15 residues. The J segment lost 2 bases and the V segment lost 2 bases, leaving 7 bases of the junction unmatched. The CDR3 sequence is CSVELEAGGAYEQYF. DNA of the CDR3: TGCAGCGTTGAACTCGAAGCGGGAGGAGCCTACGAGCAGTACTTC.

The chain couples TRBV12-3 or TRBV12-4 to TRBJ2-7; 10 nucleotides align to TRBD2. The CDR3 contains 15 residues. The junction had 6 bases not matched to a gene; V was cut back by 5 bases and J by 2 bases. The CDR3 protein is CASSPPGLATYEQYF. In DNA form, the CDR3 reads TGTGCCAGCAGTCCGCCGGGACTAGCGACCTACGAGCAGTACTTC.

V usage is TRBV7-2 and J usage is TRBJ2-7; D is tentatively TRBD1 or TRBD2 (5 bases each). The CDR3 consists of 13 residues. Trimming took 5 bases from V and 6 from J, leaving 14 bases between them. Germline-derived CDR1 and CDR2 are SGHTA and FQGNSA. The CDR3 sequence is CASSLGPGGEQYF. The DNA of the CDR3 is TGTGCCAGCAGCCTGGGACCTGGGGGCGAGCAGTACTTC.

The table lists this clonotype with a count of one. The chain couples TRBV4-3 to TRBJ1-2, with 8 bases lining up with TRBD1. V lost 3 bases, J lost 3 bases, and 9 bases stayed unmatched. The germline CDR1 and CDR2 sequences are LGHNA and YSLEER. This CDR3 is built from 16 residues. The CDR3 region is CASSQVVGTGYYGYTF. Here the CDR3 DNA reads TGCGCCAGCAGCCAGGTAGTCGGGACAGGTTACTATGGCTACACCTTC.

The rearrangement links TRBV27 to TRBJ2-3; no clear D. Germline-derived CDR1 and CDR2 are MNHEY and SMNVEV (reference sequence). V dropped 5 bases and J dropped 0 bases, with 6 bases sitting between them. This CDR3 is 13 amino acids long. The CDR3 loop is CASSPLSTDTQYF. DNA for the CDR3: TGTGCCAGCAGTCCCCTAAGCACAGATACGCAGTATTTT.

Here the CDR3 reads CASHLTRSFYNEQFF. Written as DNA, the CDR3 is TGTGCCAGCCACTTGACTAGATCCTTCTACAATGAGCAGTTCTTC. This chain connects TRBV11-2 to TRBJ2-1; D is possibly TRBD2 (6 bases). Trimming took off 8 bases at V and 3 bases at J, with 17 bases between the two ends. Germline V gene lookup returns CDR1 SGHAT and CDR2 FQNNGV. The CDR3 totals 15 residues.